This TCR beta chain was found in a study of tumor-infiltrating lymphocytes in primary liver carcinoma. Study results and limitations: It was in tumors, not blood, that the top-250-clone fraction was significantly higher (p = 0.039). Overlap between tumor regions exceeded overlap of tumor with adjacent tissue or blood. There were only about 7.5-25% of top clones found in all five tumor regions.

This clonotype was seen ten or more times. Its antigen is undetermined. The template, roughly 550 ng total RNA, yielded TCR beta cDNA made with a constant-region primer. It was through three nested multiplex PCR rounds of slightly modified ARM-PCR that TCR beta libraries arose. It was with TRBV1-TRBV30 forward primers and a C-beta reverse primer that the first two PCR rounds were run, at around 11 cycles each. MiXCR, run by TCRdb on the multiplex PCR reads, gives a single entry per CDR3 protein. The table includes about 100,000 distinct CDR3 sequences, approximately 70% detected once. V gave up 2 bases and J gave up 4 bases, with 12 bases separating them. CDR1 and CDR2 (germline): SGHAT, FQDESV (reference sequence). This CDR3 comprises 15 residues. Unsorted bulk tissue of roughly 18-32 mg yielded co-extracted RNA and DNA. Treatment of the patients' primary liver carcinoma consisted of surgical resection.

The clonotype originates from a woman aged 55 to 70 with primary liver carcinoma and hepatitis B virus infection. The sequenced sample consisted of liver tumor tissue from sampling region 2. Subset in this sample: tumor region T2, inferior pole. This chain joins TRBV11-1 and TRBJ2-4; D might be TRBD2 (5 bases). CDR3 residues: CASSLTAGQKNIQYF. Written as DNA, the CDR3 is TGTGCCAGCAGCTTAACCGCGGGTCAAAAAAACATTCAGTACTTC.